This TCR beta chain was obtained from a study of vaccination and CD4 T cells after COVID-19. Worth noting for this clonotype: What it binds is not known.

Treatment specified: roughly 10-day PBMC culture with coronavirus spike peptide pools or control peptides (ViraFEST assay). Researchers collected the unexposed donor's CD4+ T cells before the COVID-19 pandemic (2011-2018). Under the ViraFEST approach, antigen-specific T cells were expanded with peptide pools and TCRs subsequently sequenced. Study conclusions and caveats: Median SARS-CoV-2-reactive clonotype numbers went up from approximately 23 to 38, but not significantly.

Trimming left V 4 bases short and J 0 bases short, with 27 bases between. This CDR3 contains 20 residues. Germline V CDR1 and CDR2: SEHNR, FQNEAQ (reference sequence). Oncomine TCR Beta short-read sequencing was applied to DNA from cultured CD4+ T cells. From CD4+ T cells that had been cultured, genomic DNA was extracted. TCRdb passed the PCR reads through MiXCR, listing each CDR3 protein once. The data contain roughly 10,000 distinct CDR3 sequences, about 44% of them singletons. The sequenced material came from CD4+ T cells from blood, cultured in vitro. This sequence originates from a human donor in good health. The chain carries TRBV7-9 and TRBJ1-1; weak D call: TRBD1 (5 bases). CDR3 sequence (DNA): TGTGCCAGCAGCTCCACACCCGGCGCAGGGCGACTAACTTTGAACACTGAAGCTTTCTTT. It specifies CASSSTPGAGRLTLNTEAFF.